This TCR beta chain was recovered during a study of T cells in Graves' hyperthyroidism and ophthalmopathy. RNA transcripts provided the source from which TCR beta CDR3 regions were amplified. The TCR CDR3 first-round RT-PCR relied on the HTBI primer set. Each CDR3 protein is one row after TCRdb ran MiXCR on the multiplex PCR reads. The data hold about 690,000 distinct CDR3 sequences, with approximately 15% observed a single time. Overall study findings and caveats: Ophthalmopathy onset followed model prediction by a median approximately seven months. Ophthalmopathy and stable hyperthyroidism were separated by a 13 V-J model. In the blood, most expanded thyroid clonotypes above 0.001 appeared as well.

The CDR3 is made up of 16 amino acids. With V trimmed by 3 bases and J by 4 bases, 10 bases remained unmatched. Germline lookup yields CDR1 MGHRA and CDR2 YSYEKL. Comment on this clonotype: The target antigen is unknown.

Material for sequencing was blood. The rearrangement links TRBV4-1 to TRBJ2-7, with 9 positions matching TRBD1. The origin of this receptor is a man aged 50-60 years with Graves' hyperthyroidism. CDR3 bases: TGCGCCAGCAGCCAGACTGTGGACAGGGGATTTTACGAGCAGTACTTC. Its protein is CASSQTVDRGFYEQYF.